The T cell receptor beta chain under discussion was sequenced for a study of blood T cell repertoires in COVID-19. The overall study: COVID-19 samples, acute and convalescent, were from the United States, Italy and Spain. The analysed material was cDNA or gDNA that came from T cells, B-cell-depleted T cells, or PBMCs.

Looked up from germline, CDR1 is KGHSH and CDR2 is LQKENI. The ends were cut back, 3 bases at V and 2 bases at J, with 10 bases in the middle. The CDR3 extends over 14 amino acids. Seattle cases were enrolled at active infection and followed longitudinally. Original data processing: Estimated nucleated cell counts came from reference gene primer amplification. Sequencing was performed with immunoSEQ multiplex PCR; in TCRdb, only in-frame clones are kept and a portion is missing. That table gives V, J and clone size, and the DNA gave D and trimming. The sample lists approximately 290,000 clones; about four fifths were seen once.

Sequencing was performed on peripheral blood. This clonotype was sampled from a person between 70 and 80 years old with COVID-19, enrolled during active disease. The V gene is TRBV18, the J gene TRBJ1-1; TRBD1 might be the D (5 bases). The chain's CDR3 is CASSPYDSNTEAFF. CDR3 DNA: TGTGCCAGCTCACCTTATGACAGTAACACTGAAGCTTTCTTT.